These T cell receptor beta chains were read from a single sample in a study of CD8+CD57+ T cells in acquired aplastic anemia. TCRdb used MiXCR to reprocess the reads, holding one entry per CDR3 protein. The table shows 200,000 to 250,000 distinct CDR3 sequences, with approximately 35% occurring only once. Sequenced sample: sorted CD4+, CD8+, or CD8+CD57+ T cells (not recorded which) from PBMCs. The receptors derive from a human donor in good health, serving as a control. Each CDR3 is given with its conserved first and last residue. A D gene is named only where the DNA matches it firmly. Size is omitted from some rows. Given values are once, few, many or a class for expanded clones.

D gene | clone size | J gene | V gene | CDR3 DNA | CDR3 protein
NA | NA | TRBJ1-1 | TRBV7-3 | TGTGCCAGCAGCTTAGGGGAGACCACTGAAGCTTTCTTT | CASSLGETTEAFF
NA | many | TRBJ1-1 | TRBV7-8 | TGTGCCAGCTACCTGGGTGTCAAGGGGGGCACTGAAGCTTTCTTT | CASYLGVKGGTEAFF
TRBD1 | many | TRBJ1-2 | TRBV19 | TGTGCCAGTAGTCGGATTCCGGGACAGGGTAATCGGGGCTACACCTTC | CASSRIPGQGNRGYTF
TRBD2 | few | TRBJ2-3 | TRBV3-1 | TGTGCCAGCAGCCATGGACTAGCTTTCCAAGCAGATACGCAGTATTTT | CASSHGLAFQADTQYF
TRBD1 | many | TRBJ1-5 | TRBV2 | TGTGCCAGCAGGCCCGACAGGGATAGCAATCAGCCCCAGCATTTT | CASRPDRDSNQPQHF
TRBD2 | many | TRBJ2-1 | TRBV19 | TGTGCCAGTAGTACTCTCTACGGACTAGCGGGATACAATGAGCAGTTCTTC | CASSTLYGLAGYNEQFF
NA | many | TRBJ1-2 | TRBV5-1 | TGCGCCAGCAGCTTGCAACATGGACAGAACTATGGCTACACCTTC | CASSLQHGQNYGYTF
NA | NA | TRBJ2-1 | TRBV20-1 | TGCAGTGCTAGGGGCCCAGGCAATGAGCAGTTCTTC | CSARGPGNEQFF
TRBD2 | NA | TRBJ2-3 | TRBV15 | TGTGCCACCAGCAGAGCGGATCAGCGGGAGTATGACGGTACGCAGTATTTT | CATSRADQREYDGTQYF
NA | NA | TRBJ2-7 | TRBV3-1 | TGTGCCAGCAGCCATTGGGGTTACGAGCAGTACTTC | CASSHWGYEQYF
NA | NA | TRBJ1-1 | TRBV7-7 | TGTGCCAGCAGCTTCCCAGGGGCTGAAGCTTTCTTT | CASSFPGAEAFF
NA | NA | TRBJ2-4 | TRBV24-1 | TGTGCCACCAGTGCGGGCATTCAGTACTTC | CATSAGIQYF
TRBD1 | many | TRBJ1-2 | TRBV5-1 | TGCGCCAGCAGCTTGGGACAGGGAGGGCGAGGCTACACCTTC | CASSLGQGGRGYTF
NA | NA | TRBJ1-5 | TRBV2 | TGTGCCAGCAGTGTTGGACAGCGAGACAATCAGCCCCAGCATTTT | CASSVGQRDNQPQHF
TRBD2 | few | TRBJ2-2 | TRBV6-2/TRBV6-3 | TGTGCCAGCAGTCACTCGACTAGCGGGAGAGCGGTGGGCGGGGAGCTGTTTTTT | CASSHSTSGRAVGGELFF
NA | NA | TRBJ1-2 | TRBV2 | TGTGCCAGCAGCGACTACAGGTTCGGGGCCTATGGCTACACCTTC | CASSDYRFGAYGYTF
NA | many | TRBJ2-7 | TRBV20-1 | TGCAGTGCTAAGGGTCGGCCGCTCCCTCCCTACGAGCAGTACTTC | CSAKGRPLPPYEQYF
NA | NA | TRBJ1-1 | TRBV5-1 | TGCGCCAGCAGCTTGGAGGGGACTGAAGCTTTCTTT | CASSLEGTEAFF
TRBD1 | few | TRBJ2-7 | TRBV18 | TGTGCCAGCTCACCCCGGGACAGGGTCTACGAGCAGTACTTC | CASSPRDRVYEQYF
TRBD2 | many | TRBJ2-5 | TRBV10-1 | TGCGCCAGCAGTGTTGACCGGGGAGGGGAGACCCAGTACTTC | CASSVDRGGETQYF
NA | few | TRBJ1-2 | TRBV18 | TGTGCCAGCTCGACAGATGCTAACTATGGCTACACCTTC | CASSTDANYGYTF
NA | many | TRBJ1-3 | TRBV2 | TGTGCCAGCAGTGTGGACGGAAACACCATATATTTT | CASSVDGNTIYF
NA | many | TRBJ1-3 | TRBV9 | TGTGCCAGCAGCGCATCAGGGTTCACTGGAAACACCATATATTTT | CASSASGFTGNTIYF
NA | many | TRBJ1-1 | TRBV5-1 | TGCGCCAGCAGCTTGGGCCCTACAGGGATAGGGAACACTGAAGCTTTCTTT | CASSLGPTGIGNTEAFF
TRBD1 | many | TRBJ2-7 | TRBV29-1 | TGCAGCGTTGATCATCCACAGGGGACGAACGAGCAGTACTTC | CSVDHPQGTNEQYF
NA | many | TRBJ1-6 | TRBV5-4 | TGTGCCAGCAGCTTGGAGAACAACCGTTCACCCCTCCACTTT | CASSLENNRSPLHF
NA | once | TRBJ2-2 | TRBV7-2 | TGTGCCAGCAGCTTTTCACAGGTCCCCCGGTCTGATCTGTTTTTT | CASSFSQVPRSDLFF
TRBD1 | few | TRBJ1-4 | TRBV5-1 | TGCGCCAGCGGCAACGGACAGGGAGATGAAAAACTGTTTTTT | CASGNGQGDEKLFF
NA | NA | TRBJ1-3 | TRBV5-1 | TGCGCCAGCAGCGGGTTACTCTCTGGAAACACCATATATTTT | CASSGLLSGNTIYF
NA | NA | TRBJ2-6 | TRBV12-5 | TGTGCTACCGGGGTGCAGTTCTCTGGGGCCAACGTCCTGACTTTC | CATGVQFSGANVLTF
NA | few | TRBJ1-2 | TRBV5-1 | TGCGCCAGCAGCTTCGGGGTCTCTAGTGGCTACACCTTC | CASSFGVSSGYTF
TRBD1 | many | TRBJ1-2 | TRBV5-1 | TGCGCCAGCAGCCTACTAATGGGGACAGGTCACGGCTACACCTTC | CASSLLMGTGHGYTF
NA | many | TRBJ2-7 | TRBV4-2 | TGTGCCAGCAGCCCGGGGGACGGCAGCTCCTACGAGCAGTACTTC | CASSPGDGSSYEQYF
NA | NA | TRBJ1-5 | TRBV20-1 | TGCAGTGCTCCGGACAGTAATAGCAATCAGCCCCAGCATTTT | CSAPDSNSNQPQHF
TRBD1 | NA | TRBJ2-7 | TRBV4-1 | TGCGCCAGCAGCCAACCGGGACAGAGGAGCTCCTACGAGCAGTACTTC | CASSQPGQRSSYEQYF
NA | many | TRBJ1-2 | TRBV2 | TGTGCCAGCAGTCCTACCGGGACCTCCTATGGCTACACCTTC | CASSPTGTSYGYTF
TRBD1 | many | TRBJ2-5 | TRBV10-3 | TGTGCCATCAGTGCCGCCCAAGTGGGGGACAGGGGGCAGGAGACCCAGTACTTC | CAISAAQVGDRGQETQYF
NA | many | TRBJ1-4 | TRBV19 | TGTGCCAGTAGAATGGACAGTCCCGGAGAAAAACTGTTTTTT | CASRMDSPGEKLFF
TRBD1 | many | TRBJ2-5 | TRBV7-8 | TGTGCCAGCAGCTCACGGACAGGCCAAGAGACCCAGTACTTC | CASSSRTGQETQYF
TRBD1 | NA | TRBJ2-7 | TRBV18 | TGTGCCAGCTCACCATGGACAGGGTTATCCTACGAGCAGTACTTC | CASSPWTGLSYEQYF
TRBD1 | once | TRBJ1-5 | TRBV15 | TGTGCCACCAGCAGTCTGGGGACAGGGCTCAATCAGCCCCAGCATTTT | CATSSLGTGLNQPQHF
NA | NA | TRBJ1-4 | TRBV2 | TGTGCCAGCAGAAATGGGGGACGGAATGAAAAACTGTTTTTT | CASRNGGRNEKLFF
NA | many | TRBJ1-2 | TRBV6-1 | TGTGCCAGCAGCCCCGGGGCGGGGAGGGATGGCTACACCTTC | CASSPGAGRDGYTF
NA | NA | TRBJ2-3 | TRBV3-1 | TGTGCCAGCAGCCAAGATCTCAACAGGGACACAGATACGCAGTATTTT | CASSQDLNRDTDTQYF
NA | NA | TRBJ1-1 | TRBV19 | TGTGCCAGTAGCCTGTTTTTACACACTGAAGCTTTCTTT | CASSLFLHTEAFF
TRBD2 | many | TRBJ2-7 | TRBV20-1 | TGCAGCTCGATTAGCGGGAGCTCCTACGAGCAGTACTTC | CSSISGSSYEQYF
NA | once | TRBJ2-5 | TRBV4-1 | TGCGCCAGCAGCCAAGATTACGTAAAAGAGACCCAGTACTTC | CASSQDYVKETQYF
TRBD2 | NA | TRBJ2-3 | TRBV2 | TGTGCCAGCAGTCATAGCGGGAGAGGCGATACGCAGTATTTT | CASSHSGRGDTQYF
NA | many | TRBJ1-2 | TRBV24-1 | TGTGCCACCAGTGAACGCTCCCGGAACTATGGCTACACCTTC | CATSERSRNYGYTF
NA | NA | TRBJ1-5 | TRBV7-9 | TGTGCCAGCAGCCCACTCAAGGGGGTCCAGCCCCAGCATTTT | CASSPLKGVQPQHF
TRBD1 | few | TRBJ1-2 | TRBV4-1 | TGCGCCAGCAGCCGGAGTGAAGACAGGGGGAATGGCTACACCTTC | CASSRSEDRGNGYTF
TRBD2 | many | TRBJ2-5 | TRBV24-1 | TGTGCCACCAGTGAAGCGGGAGGGCCGCAAGAGACCCAGTACTTC | CATSEAGGPQETQYF
NA | many | TRBJ1-3 | TRBV20-1 | TGCAGTGCTAGAGATGACACCATATATTTT | CSARDDTIYF
NA | NA | TRBJ2-4 | TRBV11-2 | TGTGCCAGCAGCTTAGGGGGGGCGGCCAAAAACATTCAGTACTTC | CASSLGGAAKNIQYF
TRBD1 | NA | TRBJ2-3 | TRBV24-1 | TGTGCCACCAGTGCGAGACAGGGGGCGGATACGCAGTATTTT | CATSARQGADTQYF